The clone carrying this TCR beta chain has just a few counts. The data are from a study of T cell repertoires in cytomegalovirus infection. Using its own MiXCR run on the reads, TCRdb lists one record per CDR3 protein. The sample lists approximately 500,000 distinct CDR3 sequences; roughly 29% were seen once. V dropped 3 bases and J dropped 1; count of bases not matched to a gene: 8. The length of the CDR3 is 17 residues. The sample consisted of PBMCs. The chain is built from TRBV12-3 or TRBV12-4 and TRBJ2-3; TRBD2 matches at 9 bases. The TCR sequence derives from a human donor in good health (CMV status not recorded). Some clones in this sample may be carry-over from other donors' samples. The CDR3 DNA sequence: TGTGCCAGCAGTTTCTATGCGGGAGGGCCGGGCACAGATACGCAGTATTTT. Its protein product is CASSFYAGGPGTDTQYF.